This T cell receptor beta chain was captured in a study of shared clonotypes between healthy human individuals. Note on this clone: Its antigen is as yet unknown.

Study outcomes and limitations: Researchers found naive subsets generally carried larger estimated richness than memory subsets.

CDR3 length equals 14 residues. Germline assignment: CDR1 GTSNPN and CDR2 SVGIG (reference sequence). Deletions cut 4 bases from V and 2 bases from J, with 15 bases between. Healthy HIV-negative adults without recent acute infections or vaccinations served as donors. Generated by immunoSEQ multiplex PCR, the TCRdb table keeps only in-frame clones and is missing some. The sample has about 730,000 clones; roughly 72% are singletons. The chain combines TRBV30 with TRBJ2-7; a weak D match, TRBD1 (7 bases). The TCR originated in a woman in her thirties in good health. Sequencing was carried out using memory CD4+ T cells sorted from blood. Subset of the sample: CD45RA-negative fraction. The CDR3 spells CAWTRDSVTYEQYF. CDR3 in DNA: TGTGCCTGGACGCGGGACAGCGTAACCTACGAGCAGTACTTC.